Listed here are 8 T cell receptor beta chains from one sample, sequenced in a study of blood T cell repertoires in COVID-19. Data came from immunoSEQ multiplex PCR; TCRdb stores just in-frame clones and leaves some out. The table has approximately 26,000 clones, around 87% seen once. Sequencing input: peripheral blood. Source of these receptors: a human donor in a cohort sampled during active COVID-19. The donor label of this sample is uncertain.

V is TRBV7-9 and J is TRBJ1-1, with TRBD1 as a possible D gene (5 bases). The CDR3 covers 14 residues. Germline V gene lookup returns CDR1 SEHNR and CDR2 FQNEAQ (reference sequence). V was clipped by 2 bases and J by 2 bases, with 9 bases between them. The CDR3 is CASSLRQINTEAFF. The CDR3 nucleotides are TGTGCCAGCAGCTTAAGACAGATTAACACTGAAGCTTTCTTT.

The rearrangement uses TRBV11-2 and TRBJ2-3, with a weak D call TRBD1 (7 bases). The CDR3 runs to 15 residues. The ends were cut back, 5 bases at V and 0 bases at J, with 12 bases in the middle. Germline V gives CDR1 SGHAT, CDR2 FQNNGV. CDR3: CASSPGGLSTDTQYF. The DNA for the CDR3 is TGTGCCAGCAGCCCAGGGGGGCTTAGCACAGATACGCAGTATTTT.

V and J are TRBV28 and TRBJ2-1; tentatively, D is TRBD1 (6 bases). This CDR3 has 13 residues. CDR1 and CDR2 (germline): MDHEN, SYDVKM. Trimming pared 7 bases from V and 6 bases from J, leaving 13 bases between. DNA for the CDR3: TGTGCCAGCATATGGGGGCGGACCAATGAGCAGTTCTTC. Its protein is CASIWGRTNEQFF.

The CDR3 reads CATSRDSGGAETQYF. CDR3 in DNA: TGTGCCACCAGCAGAGATAGCGGGGGGGCAGAGACCCAGTACTTC. The chain is built from TRBV15 and TRBJ2-5, with 11 bases aligning to TRBD2. Germline assignment: CDR1 LNHNV and CDR2 YYDKDF (reference sequence). This CDR3 contains 15 residues. The V segment lost 0 bases and the J segment 4 bases; nucleotides outside the gene matches: 1.

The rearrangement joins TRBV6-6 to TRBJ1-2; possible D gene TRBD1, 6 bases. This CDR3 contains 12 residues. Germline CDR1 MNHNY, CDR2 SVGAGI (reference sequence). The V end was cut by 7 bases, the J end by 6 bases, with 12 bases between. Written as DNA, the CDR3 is TGTGCCAGCACAGGGGCAGGGCATGGCTACACCTTC. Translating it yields CASTGAGHGYTF.

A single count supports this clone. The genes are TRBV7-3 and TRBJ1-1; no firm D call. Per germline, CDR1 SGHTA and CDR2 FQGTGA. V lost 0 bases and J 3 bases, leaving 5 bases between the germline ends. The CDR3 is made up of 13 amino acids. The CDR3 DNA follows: TGTGCCAGCAGCTTAACGCGTTACACTGAAGCTTTCTTT. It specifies CASSLTRYTEAFF.

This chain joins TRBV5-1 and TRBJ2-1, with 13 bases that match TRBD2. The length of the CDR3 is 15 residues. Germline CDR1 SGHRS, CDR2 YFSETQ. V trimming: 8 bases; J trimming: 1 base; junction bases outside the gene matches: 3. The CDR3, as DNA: TGCGCCAGTGGGACTAGCGGGGAGTCCTACAATGAGCAGTTCTTC. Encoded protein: CASGTSGESYNEQFF.

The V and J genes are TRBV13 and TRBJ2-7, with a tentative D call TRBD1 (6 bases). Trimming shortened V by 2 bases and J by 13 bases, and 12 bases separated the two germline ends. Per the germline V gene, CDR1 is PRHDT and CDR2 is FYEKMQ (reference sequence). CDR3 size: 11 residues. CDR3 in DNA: TGTGCCAGCAGCTTACAGGGGCCGAAATACTTC. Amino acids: CASSLQGPKYF.